These T cell receptor beta chains were read from a single sample in a study of T cell repertoires in cytomegalovirus infection. TCRdb re-called the reads through MiXCR, storing one row per CDR3 protein. The sample includes hundreds of thousands of distinct CDR3 sequences, 20% to 30% seen only once; the top ten take roughly 8%. The sample taken for sequencing was CD8+ T cells from PBMCs. The receptors shown here come from a human donor in good health (CMV status not recorded). Some clones in this sample may be carry-over from other donors' samples. Each CDR3 is given with its conserved first and last residue. D genes are given only for firm matches. Clone size is given for some rows only: seen once, a few or many times, or a class if the clone is expanded.

clone_size	j_call	d_call	v_call	cdr3_nt	cdr3_aa
-	TRBJ2-7	-	TRBV5-1	TGCGCCAGCAGCTTGGCCATGGGGCACGAGCAGTACTTC	CASSLAMGHEQYF
many	TRBJ2-5	-	TRBV7-9	TGTGCCAGCAGCTCGTTTAGAGACCAAGAGACCCAGTACTTC	CASSSFRDQETQYF
-	TRBJ2-3	-	TRBV24-1	TGTGCCACCAGTGAACGCTGGGGAGATACGCAGTATTTT	CATSERWGDTQYF
-	TRBJ1-6	-	TRBV5-4	TGTGCCAGCACCGACCTCGGGAATTCACCCCTCCACTTT	CASTDLGNSPLHF
-	TRBJ1-4	-	TRBV14	TGTGCCAGCAGCCAATTTGGGAGTGAAAAACTGTTTTTT	CASSQFGSEKLFF
-	TRBJ2-1	-	TRBV19	TGTGCCAGTAGTATTCAGGATGGGGAGGTCGGTACCTACAATGAGCAGTTCTTC	CASSIQDGEVGTYNEQFF
-	TRBJ1-5	-	TRBV20-1	TGCAGTGCTAGAGATCAGCCCCAGCATTTT	CSARDQPQHF
few	TRBJ1-2	TRBD1	TRBV5-5	TGTGCCAGCAGCGGCGGGACAGCAGATGGCTACACCTTC	CASSGGTADGYTF
-	TRBJ1-1	-	TRBV7-4	TGTGCCAACAGCCCCAGGTTGACCCTGAACACTGAAGCTTTCTTT	CANSPRLTLNTEAFF
few	TRBJ1-2	-	TRBV12-3/TRBV12-4	TGTGCCAGCAGTTTAGCGGTTTTGGGCGGCTACACCTTC	CASSLAVLGGYTF
many	TRBJ2-3	-	TRBV7-2	TGTGCCAGCAGCTCCCGCTGGGGAGATACGCAGTATTTT	CASSSRWGDTQYF
-	TRBJ2-1	TRBD1	TRBV6-2/TRBV6-3	TGTGCCAGCACTTTGACAGGGACCAATGAGCAGTTCTTC	CASTLTGTNEQFF
many	TRBJ2-1	-	TRBV7-2	TGTGCCAGCAGCCCGGACTATTCAAATGAGCAGTTCTTC	CASSPDYSNEQFF
few	TRBJ2-5	-	TRBV7-3	TGTGCCAGCAGCCCTACTATTAAAAGACCGTTGAAGTACCAAGAGACCCAGTACTTC	CASSPTIKRPLKYQETQYF
few	TRBJ2-5	-	TRBV10-3	TGTGCCGCCACCGGGAACCCTCAAGAGACCCAGTACTTC	CAATGNPQETQYF
few	TRBJ2-5	-	TRBV14	TGTGCCAGCAGCCAAGATAGGACAGCTGTAAGACAAGAGACCCAGTACTTC	CASSQDRTAVRQETQYF
-	TRBJ2-1	-	TRBV7-4	TGTGCCAGCAGCTCCATTAGGGTGGCTATCCACAATGAGCAGTTCTTC	CASSSIRVAIHNEQFF
many	TRBJ2-7	TRBD1	TRBV7-2	TGTGCCAGCAGCCCGCGGGACAGGTACCACGAGCAGTACTTC	CASSPRDRYHEQYF
-	TRBJ2-5	-	TRBV29-1	TGCAGCGTTGAAGAGGGGCAGGTAGGAGAGACCCAGTACTTC	CSVEEGQVGETQYF
-	TRBJ2-2	-	TRBV20-1	TGCAGTGCTAGAGATCTTCGGGGGCCGAACACCGGGGAGCTGTTTTTT	CSARDLRGPNTGELFF
-	TRBJ2-2	-	TRBV6-1	TGTGCCAGCAGCTCCGGACCCTATAACACCGGGGAGCTGTTTTTT	CASSSGPYNTGELFF
-	TRBJ1-6	-	TRBV7-9	TGTGCCAGCAGCTTTACCACACCGAGCTCCTATAATTCACCCCTCCACTTT	CASSFTTPSSYNSPLHF
many	TRBJ2-1	-	TRBV7-6	TGTGCCAGCAGCTTAGTCGGTGGAGTTGGCTCCTACAATGAGCAGTTCTTC	CASSLVGGVGSYNEQFF
-	TRBJ1-5	-	TRBV28	TGTGCCAGCAGTTTAGTCGGGACAATGGTGAGCCAGCCCCAGCATTTT	CASSLVGTMVSQPQHF
-	TRBJ2-1	TRBD1	TRBV29-1	TGCAGCGTGGGGCCGGGACAGGGTAATGAGCAGTTCTTC	CSVGPGQGNEQFF
few	TRBJ1-2	-	TRBV6-2/TRBV6-3	TGTGCCAGCAGTCCCAACATCTATGGCTACACCTTC	CASSPNIYGYTF
many	TRBJ2-2	-	TRBV4-3	TGCGCCAGCAGCCATATCTTTATCGGGACGGCGGACGGGGAGCTGTTTTTT	CASSHIFIGTADGELFF
many	TRBJ2-1	-	TRBV7-6	TGTGCCAGCAGCTCCTCGGTGCCTGCTTTGGACAATGAGCAGTTCTTC	CASSSSVPALDNEQFF